This T cell receptor (beta chain) was captured by sequencing in a study of blood T cell repertoires in COVID-19 (dated by TCRdb to 2018 to 2021). Looking at the study overall: The collaborator samples originated in the United States, Italy and Spain and spanned the acute and convalescent phases of COVID-19. The prospective study material was composed of cDNA or gDNA derived from T cells, B-cell-depleted T cells, or PBMCs. Subjects who had been exposed to COVID-19, were actively infected with it, or had recovered from it provided the deeply sampled blood TCRbeta repertoires that made up the dataset. A freely available public database, intended as a resource for researchers studying the immune response to SARS-CoV-2, is where the repertoires were released. The samples were drawn from two sources: the first 160 participants of the ongoing ImmuneRACE study, and 950 to 1,500 subjects contributed by 6 global collaborators. Nearly every sample came with metadata listing a de-identified subject ID, COVID-19 status, age in years and sex. HLA class I and class II types, where available, came from metadata supplied by the sample provider rather than from assay-based typing.

The investigation overall reported the following: Clinical and demographic metadata were provided uncurated, with the amount varying by source and participant.

One collaborating source in Seattle enrolled patients during active infection and followed them longitudinally through the course of disease. Each collaborating institution followed its own protocols to collect whole blood in K2EDTA tubes. For TCRbeta analysis, collaborator samples were shipped as frozen whole blood, as isolated PBMCs, or as DNA extracted from either sample type. TCRbeta CDR3 regions were amplified from genomic DNA using the immunoSEQ Assay, a bias-controlled multiplex PCR. The study's processing was this. Within the assay, amplification of reference gene primers was used to estimate how many nucleated cells each sample contained. Sequence reads were collapsed and filtered to measure the absolute abundance of every unique TCRbeta CDR3 rearrangement. For each sample, productive Simpson clonality was calculated by taking the square root of Simpson's diversity index across productive rearrangements. Drawn from immuneACCESS, this table holds only the in-frame rearrangements with V and J called that TCRdb kept. Clones are partly lost; checked studies trace under half to an unresolved V gene and leave the rest unexplained. D and trimming come from the DNA, and the V and J calls and clone size come from that table. The sample has 200,000 to 250,000 clones on record, roughly 85% of them singletons. Of the sample, about 2.5% falls within the top ten clones.

CDR1 and CDR2 are drawn from the germline V gene: MNHEY, SVGEGT. Including the terminal cysteine and phenylalanine, the CDR3 comprises 13 residues. Only the CDR3 region is kept as DNA, spanning 39 bases read in frame from base 1. The V end loses 0 bases and the J end loses 8 bases, and a stretch of 10 bases separates them. Of note for this clone: No antigen is known for it. Base qualities are not provided; no much larger clone lies one nucleotide away. The same CDR3 also results from other DNA sequences found in this sample.

The sequence links TRBV6-2 or TRBV6-3 to TRBJ1-2; the D segment could be TRBD1, given 5 matching bases. The clonotype originates from an older woman with COVID-19, enrolled during active disease. Sequences were obtained from peripheral blood. CDR3 region: CASSYSGPRGYTF. The nucleotides read TGTGCCAGCAGTTACTCGGGGCCGCGAGGCTACACCTTC.